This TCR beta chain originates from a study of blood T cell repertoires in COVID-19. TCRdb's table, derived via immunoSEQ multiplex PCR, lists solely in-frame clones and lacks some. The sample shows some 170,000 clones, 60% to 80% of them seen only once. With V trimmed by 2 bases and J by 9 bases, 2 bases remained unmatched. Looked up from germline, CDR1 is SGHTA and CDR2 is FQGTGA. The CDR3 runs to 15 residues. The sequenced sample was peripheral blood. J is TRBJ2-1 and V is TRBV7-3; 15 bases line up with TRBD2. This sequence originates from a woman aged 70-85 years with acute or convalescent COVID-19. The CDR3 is CASSLGLAGGGEQFF. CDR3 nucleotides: TGTGCCAGCAGCTTAGGACTAGCGGGAGGGGGTGAGCAGTTCTTC.